This TCR beta chain was found in a study of CD8+CD57+ T cells in acquired aplastic anemia. Genomic DNA templated the TCR beta VDJ and CDR3 profiling. Each CDR3 protein gets one entry after TCRdb re-called the reads with MiXCR. The table has 210,000 or so distinct CDR3 sequences, about half seen once. This clonotype was observed at least ten times. As yet, its antigen is unknown. This CDR3 contains 14 residues. With 2 bases removed from V and 2 bases from J, the gap between germline ends came to 10 bases. Germline assignment: CDR1 MGHRA and CDR2 YSYEKL. Study conclusions and caveats: The number of CD8+ CDR3 sequences shared by patients and controls was twenty-nine.

Patients chosen for sequencing had shown CD8+CD57+ cell expansion by flow cytometry. Diagnosis of severe acquired aplastic anemia applied to all patients. By the time of blood sampling, patients had still received no therapy. Sample: sorted CD4+, CD8+, or CD8+CD57+ T cells (not recorded which) from PBMCs. This sequence joins TRBV4-1 and TRBJ2-7; D uncertain. The origin of this receptor is a human donor with aplastic anemia. The CDR3 DNA follows: TGCGCCAGCAGCCAAATGGACCGAGCCTACGAGCAGTACTTC. Encoded protein: CASSQMDRAYEQYF.